The clone carrying this T cell receptor beta chain turned up a few times. The CDR3 is 15 amino acids. With 3 bases clipped from V and 0 bases from J, the junction kept 6 bases outside the gene matches. Germline loops: CDR1 SGHRS, CDR2 YFSETQ. Measured with immunoSEQ multiplex PCR; TCRdb has only the in-frame clones, and not every one. The sample shows over 200,000 clones, 75% to 90% of them seen only once. The data were obtained in a study of cytomegalovirus exposure and HLA in healthy donors. Sequencing input: PBMCs. The rearrangement joins TRBV5-1 to TRBJ2-7; 7 nucleotides line up with TRBD1. The origin of this receptor is a young woman in good health and CMV-seronegative. In DNA form, the CDR3 reads TGCGCCAGCAGCTGGGGAGACAGGGACTCCTACGAGCAGTACTTC. This translates into CASSWGDRDSYEQYF.